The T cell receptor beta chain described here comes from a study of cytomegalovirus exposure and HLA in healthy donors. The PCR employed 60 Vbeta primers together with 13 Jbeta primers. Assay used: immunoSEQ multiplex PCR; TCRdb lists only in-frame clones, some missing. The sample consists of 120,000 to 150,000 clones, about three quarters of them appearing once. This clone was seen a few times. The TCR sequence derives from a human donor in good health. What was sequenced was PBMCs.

The CDR3 loop is CSVRSLHYGYTF. CDR3 nucleotides: TGCAGCGTGCGTTCCTTACACTATGGCTACACCTTC. This chain uses TRBV29-1 with TRBJ1-2; D ambiguous. The germline V gene has CDR1 SQVTM and CDR2 ANQGSEA. Trimming pared 6 bases from V and 3 bases from J, leaving 11 bases between. There are 12 residues in the CDR3.